The 3 T cell receptor beta chains in this list originate from one sample, sequenced in a study of control samples from healthy donors and cancer patients. The data were produced by immunoSEQ multiplex PCR, yet TCRdb's version contains in-frame clones alone and is incomplete. This sample yields over 50,000 clones, of which 95% to 97% are seen a single time; 0.85% to 1.4% belongs to the top ten. Sequencing was performed on blood. These receptors were collected from a woman between 18 and 29 years old in good health.

The rearrangement uses TRBV30 and TRBJ1-4; no reliable D call. The CDR3 runs 12 residues. The V end was cut by 2 bases, the J end by 5 bases, with 6 bases between. CDR1 GTSNPN and CDR2 SVGIG come from the germline V gene (reference sequence). The CDR3 reads CAWSSQNEKLFF. The CDR3 coding sequence is TGTGCCTGGAGTAGCCAAAATGAAAAACTGTTTTTT.

The CDR3 loop is CASSQDDRLNTEAFF. As DNA, the CDR3 is TGCGCCAGCAGCCAAGACGACAGGCTGAACACTGAAGCTTTCTTT. The chain uses TRBV4-1 and TRBJ1-1, with D perhaps TRBD1 (6 bases). Trimming took 0 bases from V and 0 from J, leaving 8 bases between them. CDR3 size: 15 residues. Germline-derived CDR1 and CDR2 are MGHRA and YSYEKL.

J is TRBJ2-7 and V is TRBV6-2 or TRBV6-3, with TRBD1 as a possible D gene (5 bases). The V gene's germline CDR1 is MNHEY and CDR2 SVGEGT. Trimming took off 6 bases at V and 2 bases at J, with 8 bases between the two ends. The CDR3 sequence is 12 residues long. CDR3 bases: TGTGCCAGCAGCCGGACAACCTACGAGCAGTACTTC. It translates to CASSRTTYEQYF.